Below are 30 T cell receptor beta chains sequenced from a single sample in a study of blood T cell repertoires in COVID-19. Repertoires were generated with immunoSEQ multiplex PCR, while TCRdb's copy carries only in-frame clones and drops some. The sample carries about 480,000 clones, more than 75% recorded once. Material: PBMCs or T cells enriched from blood (not recorded which). Receptor source: a woman in her forties who had recovered from COVID-19.

This clone was counted a single time. The J gene is TRBJ2-3, the V gene TRBV11-2, with 9 positions matching TRBD1. Germline trimming cut 3 bases from V and 3 bases from J; bases unmatched to any gene: 4. CDR1 and CDR2 from the germline V gene are SGHAT and FQNNGV. CDR3 size: 15 residues. The chain's CDR3 is CASSLGQGRTDTQYF. In DNA, the CDR3 is TGTGCCAGCAGCTTGGGACAGGGCAGGACAGATACGCAGTATTTT.

The chain uses TRBV7-2 and TRBJ2-5; 11 nucleotides agree with TRBD2. Germline assignment: CDR1 SGHTA and CDR2 FQGNSA. The CDR3 sequence is 15 residues long. V lost 5 bases and J lost 9; bases outside the gene matches: 11. The CDR3 coding sequence is TGTGCCAGCAGCCAAGAGGGACTAGCGGTCAGCGCCCAGTACTTC. It specifies CASSQEGLAVSAQYF. Supplemented by reference TRBV7-2 and TRBJ2-5, the full variable domain reads GAGVSQSPSNKVTEKGKDVELRCDPISGHTALYWYRQSLGQGLEFLIYFQGNSAPDKSGLPSDRFSAERTGGSVSTLTIQRTQQEDSAVYLCASSQEGLAVSAQYFGPGTRLLVL.

The CDR3 is CASSYKRQTFF. The CDR3 DNA follows: TGTGCCAGCAGTTATAAGAGACAAACTTTCTTT. The J gene is TRBJ1-1, the V gene TRBV6-6; no definite D call. The V gene lost 3 bases and the J gene lost 12 bases, with 11 bases spanning the gap. Germline lookup yields CDR1 MNHNY and CDR2 SVGAGI (reference sequence). The CDR3 consists of 11 residues.

The chain employs TRBV4-1 and TRBJ1-1; TRBD1 agrees at 8 bases. CDR3 length: 15 residues. Germline CDR1 reads MGHRA; CDR2 reads YSYEKL. After removal of 4 bases from V and 0 bases from J, the junction contained 4 bases not matched to a gene. The CDR3 DNA is TGCGCCAGCAGCCCCAGACAGGGGATGAACACTGAAGCTTTCTTT. This codes for CASSPRQGMNTEAFF.

This chain links TRBV5-1 with TRBJ1-1, with 7 nucleotides matching TRBD1. Trimming took 3 bases from V and 5 from J; bases not matched to a gene: 10. The CDR3 spans 15 residues. Germline CDR1 reads SGHRS; CDR2 reads YFSETQ. The chain's CDR3 is CASSWAFDRATEAFF. The CDR3 nucleotides read TGCGCCAGCAGCTGGGCGTTTGACAGGGCGACTGAAGCTTTCTTT.

This chain uses TRBV29-1 with TRBJ1-3, with 7 bases aligning to TRBD1. Germline lookup yields CDR1 SQVTM and CDR2 ANQGSEA. This CDR3 is built from 15 residues. After removal of 3 bases from V and 0 bases from J, the junction contained 5 bases not matched to a gene. The CDR3 coding sequence is TGCAGCGTTGAGGACAGGCAATACTCTGGAAACACCATATATTTT. Amino acid sequence: CSVEDRQYSGNTIYF.

The gene calls are TRBV27 and TRBJ2-7; 8 bases are shared with TRBD2. The CDR3 is 13 amino acids. Germline V CDR1 and CDR2: MNHEY, SMNVEV (reference sequence). V dropped 6 bases and J dropped 3; count of bases not matched to a gene: 4. CDR3 sequence (DNA): TGTGCCAGCAGGGCTAGCGGGCGCTACGAGCAGTACTTC. Translated: CASRASGRYEQYF.

This sequence joins TRBV14 and TRBJ2-2; D is uncertain. V was cut by 0 bases and J by 5 bases, with 22 bases left in between. Germline loops: CDR1 SGHDN, CDR2 FVKESK. The CDR3 has 19 residues. The chain's CDR3 is CASSQDPVAGVLRTGELFF. The CDR3 DNA follows: TGTGCCAGCAGCCAAGATCCCGTGGCAGGCGTGCTCAGAACCGGGGAGCTGTTTTTT.

The chain employs TRBV6-5 and TRBJ1-3; D call uncertain. Trimming left V 10 bases short and J 1 base short, with 2 bases between. The CDR3 is 10 amino acids. Germline V CDR1 and CDR2: MNHEY, SVGAGI. The DNA for the CDR3 is TGTGCCACTTCTGGAAACACCATATATTTT. It translates to CATSGNTIYF.

The genes are TRBV5-5 and TRBJ2-7; 12 nucleotides agree with TRBD1. Germline CDR1 SGHKS, CDR2 YYEKEE (reference sequence). The J segment lost 5 bases and the V segment lost 2 bases, leaving 8 bases of the junction unmatched. The CDR3 sequence is 16 residues long. CDR3 sequence (DNA): TGTGCCAGCAGCTTCCTGGGACAGGGGGCCGTAAACGAGCAGTACTTC. It codes for CASSFLGQGAVNEQYF.

The chain carries TRBV5-8 and TRBJ1-4, with D maybe TRBD1 (6 bases). The CDR3 is 14 residues long. Trimming pared 2 bases from V and 11 bases from J, leaving 16 bases between. Germline V gene data show CDR1 as SGHTS and CDR2 as YDEGEE. CDR3 bases: TGTGCCAGCAGCTTAACCCAGGGGAGTGGGAAACTGTTTTTT. Its protein is CASSLTQGSGKLFF.

The chain joins TRBV27 to TRBJ2-2, with no clear D. V was pared by 7 bases and J by 3 bases, with 18 bases between. The germline V gene encodes CDR1 MNHEY and CDR2 SMNVEV (reference sequence). The CDR3 has 16 residues. CDR3 residues: CASTPVFGGDTGELFF. The DNA for the CDR3 is TGTGCCAGCACTCCGGTGTTTGGCGGAGACACCGGGGAGCTGTTTTTT.

The rearrangement uses TRBV19 and TRBJ1-2, with D unclear. CDR3 length: 14 residues. Germline V lookup: CDR1 LNHDA, CDR2 SQIVND (reference sequence). Trimming removed 0 bases at V and 2 bases at J, with 7 bases between. The CDR3 nucleotides read TGTGCCAGTAGTATAGAAGACACGAACTATGGCTACACCTTC. Its translation: CASSIEDTNYGYTF.

This chain uses TRBV12-3 or TRBV12-4 with TRBJ2-7; D gene uncertain. This CDR3 is built from 12 residues. V lost 2 bases to trimming and J lost 5 bases, with 7 bases between them. In DNA form, the CDR3 reads TGTGCCAGCAGTTTAACGAGAAACGAGCAGTACTTC. Its translation: CASSLTRNEQYF.

J is TRBJ1-5 and V is TRBV4-2, with a weak D call TRBD1 (5 bases). Germline CDR1 reads LGHNA; CDR2 reads YNFKEQ. This CDR3 region has 14 residues. Trimming shortened V by 2 bases and J by 4 bases, and 9 bases separated the two germline ends. DNA for the CDR3: TGTGCCAGCAGCCAACCTCAGGGAAATCAGCCCCAGCATTTT. Encoded protein: CASSQPQGNQPQHF.

The chain links TRBV30 to TRBJ2-3; 7 bases match TRBD2. J was trimmed by 0 bases and V by 3 bases; bases with no gene match: 9. CDR3 length equals 16 residues. The germline V gene has CDR1 GTSNPN and CDR2 SVGIG (reference sequence). DNA for the CDR3: TGTGCCTGGAGCCGAACCGCGGGGGTCAGCACAGATACGCAGTATTTT. This translates into CAWSRTAGVSTDTQYF.

V is TRBV11-2 and J is TRBJ2-5; 7 bases agree with TRBD2. V gave up 5 bases and J gave up 1 base; unmatched junction bases: 13. Looked up from germline, CDR1 is SGHAT and CDR2 is FQNNGV. This CDR3 contains 17 residues. CDR3 sequence (DNA): TGTGCCAGCAGCCTATACGCTAGCGGCCCCTCCCAAGAGACCCAGTACTTC. Residues: CASSLYASGPSQETQYF.

This chain uses TRBV5-4 with TRBJ2-7; 8 positions match TRBD2. There are 14 residues in the CDR3. Unmatched junction bases numbered 5, after V lost 4 bases and J lost 2 bases. Germline V gene data show CDR1 as SGHNT and CDR2 as YYREEE (reference sequence). CDR3 loop: CASSMTSAPYEQYF. The CDR3 region has the DNA TGTGCCAGCAGCATGACTAGCGCACCCTACGAGCAGTACTTC.

The chain joins TRBV4-1 to TRBJ1-2; the D is unclear. CDR3 size: 14 residues. The germline gives CDR1 MGHRA, CDR2 YSYEKL. V was trimmed by 3 bases and J by 4 bases, leaving 12 bases between them. The CDR3 sequence is CASSQELGGYGYTF. For the CDR3, the DNA is TGCGCCAGCAGCCAGGAGCTGGGTGGCTATGGCTACACCTTC.

The chain combines TRBV19 with TRBJ2-7, with TRBD2 matching 14 bases. The CDR3 is made up of 19 amino acids. The V segment lost 2 bases and the J segment 5 bases; nucleotides outside the gene matches: 14. Germline CDR1 and CDR2: LNHDA and SQIVND (reference sequence). CDR3 residues: CASSIWPLGLAGVFHEQYF. In DNA form, the CDR3 reads TGTGCCAGTAGTATATGGCCCCTGGGACTAGCGGGAGTGTTCCACGAGCAGTACTTC. The full variable domain, rest sourced from reference TRBV19 and TRBJ2-7, is DGGITQSPKYLFRKEGQNVTLSCEQNLNHDAMYWYRQDPGQGLRLIYYSQIVNDFQKGDIAEGYSVSREKKESFPLTVTSAQKNPTAFYLCASSIWPLGLAGVFHEQYFGPGTRLTVT.

The chain couples TRBV5-1 to TRBJ1-1; 7 nucleotides match TRBD1. The CDR3 sequence is 14 residues long. Germline-derived CDR1 and CDR2 are SGHRS and YFSETQ. The V and J ends lost 4 bases and 5 bases, in that order; junction bases with no gene match: 8. The CDR3 sequence: CASSGGQVGTEAFF. The CDR3 nucleotides are TGCGCCAGCAGCGGTGGACAGGTTGGAACTGAAGCTTTCTTT.

V and J are TRBV24-1 and TRBJ2-2; possible D gene TRBD2, 6 bases. V lost 1 base and J 2 bases, leaving 28 bases between the germline ends. Germline V gene data show CDR1 as KGHDR and CDR2 as SFDVKD. The CDR3 spans 22 residues. The CDR3 DNA reads TGTGCCACCAGTGATTTAGGGGCTGGGGGGAGGAGGGACGGCGCAAACACCGGGGAGCTGTTTTTT. Encoded protein: CATSDLGAGGRRDGANTGELFF.

This clone was counted a few times. The V gene is TRBV7-9, the J gene TRBJ1-6; unclear D gene. The CDR3 is made up of 13 amino acids. Germline loops: CDR1 SEHNR, CDR2 FQNEAQ (reference sequence). Trimming took off 0 bases at V and 7 bases at J, with 4 bases between the two ends. The CDR3 DNA is TGTGCCAGCAGCTTAGCCATGAATTCACCCCTCCACTTT. Translated, it gives CASSLAMNSPLHF.

The chain joins TRBV7-2 to TRBJ2-7; the D gene is possibly TRBD2 (6 bases). From germline, CDR1 is SGHTA and CDR2 FQGNSA. V was trimmed by 0 bases and J by 4 bases, leaving 13 bases between them. CDR3 size: 15 residues. In nucleotides, the CDR3 is TGTGCCAGCAGCTTAGCGGGAGGTGGGGTTTACGAGCAGTACTTC. This sequence encodes CASSLAGGGVYEQYF.

V usage is TRBV10-3 and J usage is TRBJ2-3, with no clear D. Germline CDR1 ENHRY, CDR2 SYGVKD. The CDR3 totals 12 residues. V lost 6 bases and J lost 2, with 6 bases in between. CDR3 protein: CAISPSTDTQYF. The CDR3 DNA sequence: TGTGCCATCAGCCCCTCCACAGATACGCAGTATTTT.

The chain joins TRBV6-2 or TRBV6-3 to TRBJ1-2; no clear D. The germline gives CDR1 MNHEY, CDR2 SVGEGT. The CDR3 is 17 amino acids. V dropped 0 bases and J dropped 4 bases, with 18 bases sitting between them. CDR3 region: CASSYSIGHKHTYGYTF. Written as DNA, the CDR3 is TGTGCCAGCAGTTACTCGATTGGGCACAAACACACCTATGGCTACACCTTC.

The CDR3 here is CASRNTGNTEAFF. The CDR3 DNA reads as TGTGCCAGCAGGAACACGGGTAACACTGAAGCTTTCTTT. V and J are TRBV3-1 (or the pseudogene TRBV3-2) and TRBJ1-1; D not resolved. V lost 6 bases and J 2 bases, leaving 10 bases between the germline ends. CDR1 and CDR2 (germline): LGHDT, YNNKEL (reference sequence). The length of the CDR3 is 13 residues.

The chain has TRBV7-2 and TRBJ2-5, with 7 bases matching TRBD1. The trim removed 5 bases at V and 2 bases at J, leaving 8 bases unmatched. CDR1 SGHTA and CDR2 FQGNSA come from the germline V gene. This CDR3 spans 15 amino acids. In nucleotides, the CDR3 is TGTGCCAGCAGCCAAGACAGGGTGGGGCAAGAGACCCAGTACTTC. Amino acid sequence: CASSQDRVGQETQYF.

This clone was seen only once. The chain recombines TRBV5-1 with TRBJ2-3; D not resolved. The CDR3 has 15 residues. The ends were cut back, 0 bases at V and 2 bases at J, with 10 bases in the middle. Germline lookup yields CDR1 SGHRS and CDR2 YFSETQ. DNA for the CDR3: TGCGCCAGCAGCTTGGACGGCAGGTCCACAGATACGCAGTATTTT. Amino acids: CASSLDGRSTDTQYF. Full variable domain (missing parts from reference TRBV5-1 and TRBJ2-3): KAGVTQTPRYLIKTRGQQVTLSCSPISGHRSVSWYQQTPGQGLQFLFEYFSETQRNKGNFPGRFSGRQFSNSRSEMNVSTLELGDSALYLCASSLDGRSTDTQYFGPGTRLTVL.

This CDR3 reads CASSRHSGPTSYEQYF. In DNA, the CDR3 is TGCGCCAGCAGCCGCCATAGCGGACCCACGTCCTACGAGCAGTACTTC. This chain joins TRBV4-3 and TRBJ2-7; a possible D gene is TRBD2 (6 bases). CDR3 size: 16 residues. CDR1 is LGHNA, CDR2 YSLEER, per germline. Trimming took 4 bases from V and 1 from J, leaving 17 bases between them.